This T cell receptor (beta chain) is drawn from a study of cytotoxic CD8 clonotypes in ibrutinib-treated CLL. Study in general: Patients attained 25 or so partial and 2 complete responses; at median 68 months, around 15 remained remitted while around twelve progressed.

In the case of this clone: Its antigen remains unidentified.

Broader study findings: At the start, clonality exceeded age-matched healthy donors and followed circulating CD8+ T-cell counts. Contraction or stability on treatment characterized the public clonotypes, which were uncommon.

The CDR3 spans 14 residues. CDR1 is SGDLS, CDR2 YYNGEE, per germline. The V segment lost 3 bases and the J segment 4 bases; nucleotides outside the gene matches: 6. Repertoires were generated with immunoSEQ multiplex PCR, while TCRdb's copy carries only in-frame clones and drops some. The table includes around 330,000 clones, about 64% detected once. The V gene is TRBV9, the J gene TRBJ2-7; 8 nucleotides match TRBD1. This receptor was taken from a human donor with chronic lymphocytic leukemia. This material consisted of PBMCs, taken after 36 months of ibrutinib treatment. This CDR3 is CASSARQGPYEQYF. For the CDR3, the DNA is TGTGCCAGCAGCGCCCGACAGGGGCCGTACGAGCAGTACTTC. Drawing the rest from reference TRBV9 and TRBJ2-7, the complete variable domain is DSGVTQTPKHLITATGQRVTLRCSPRSGDLSVYWYQQSLDQGLQFLIQYYNGEERAKGNILERFSAQQFPDLHSELNLSSLELGDSALYFCASSARQGPYEQYFGPGTRLTVT.